One and the same sample provided the 32 T cell receptor beta chains below, sequenced in a study of T cell responses to AZD1222 COVID-19 vaccine. Method: immunoSEQ multiplex PCR; TCRdb's copy keeps in-frame clones and lacks some. The table lists 65,000 to 100,000 clones, approximately 90% of them singletons. The specimen comprised peripheral blood, sampled 28 days after the second AZD1222 dose. These receptor sequences come from an adult who received the AZD1222 COVID-19 vaccine.

This chain links TRBV7-6 with TRBJ2-1; 14 nucleotides align to TRBD2. The CDR3 loop spans 16 amino acids. In germline, CDR1 is SGHVS, CDR2 FNYEAQ. Trimming cost V 5 bases and J 9 bases; bases outside gene matches: 9. The DNA for the CDR3 is TGTGCCAGCAGCCTTGGGACTAGCGGGAGTCTGGGTGAGCAGTTCTTC. Translated: CASSLGTSGSLGEQFF. Supplemented by reference TRBV7-6 and TRBJ2-1, the full variable domain reads GAGVSQSPRYKVTKRGQDVALRCDPISGHVSLYWYRQALGQGPEFLTYFNYEAQQDKSGLPNDRFSAERPEGSISTLTIQRTEQRDSAMYRCASSLGTSGSLGEQFFGPGTRLTVL.

This clone is a singleton in its sample. The J gene is TRBJ2-1, the V gene TRBV12-3 or TRBV12-4, with 10 positions matching TRBD2. The CDR3 is 13 amino acids. V lost 5 bases, J lost 12 bases, and 7 bases stayed unmatched. This chain's CDR3 is CASSKLAGWVQFF. CDR3 in DNA: TGTGCCAGCAGTAAACTAGCGGGATGGGTGCAGTTCTTC.

The V gene is TRBV4-3, the J gene TRBJ2-5; the match to TRBD2 covers 8 bases. Per the germline V gene, CDR1 is LGHNA and CDR2 is YSLEER. V shed 0 bases, J shed 4 bases, and the junction held 7 bases outside the gene matches. CDR3 length equals 16 residues. The CDR3 nucleotides read TGCGCCAGCAGCCAAGATGGGGCGGGAGGTCTAGAGACCCAGTACTTC. Residues: CASSQDGAGGLETQYF.

V and J are TRBV3-1 (or the pseudogene TRBV3-2) and TRBJ2-7; no clear D gene. This CDR3 comprises 13 residues. The germline gives CDR1 LGHDT, CDR2 YNNKEL (reference sequence). Trimming pared 2 bases from V and 2 bases from J, leaving 7 bases between. In DNA form, the CDR3 reads TGTGCCAGCAGCCAAAAGAAGACCTACGAGCAGTACTTC. Translated: CASSQKKTYEQYF.

The V call is TRBV5-1, the J call TRBJ2-7, with TRBD1 identical over 7 bases. Germline V gives CDR1 SGHRS, CDR2 YFSETQ. The V gene end was trimmed by 4 bases and the J gene end by 6 bases; junction bases not matched to a gene: 10. The CDR3 loop spans 14 amino acids. The CDR3, as DNA: TGCGCCAGCAGCCGCGGACAGGCGATGGCCGAGCAGTACTTC. Translated: CASSRGQAMAEQYF.

DNA for the CDR3: TGTGCCAGTATGGGGGTTCGTAACACTGAAGCTTTCTTT. Encoded protein: CASMGVRNTEAFF. The V call is TRBV19, the J call TRBJ1-1, with D possibly TRBD1 on 5 matching bases. CDR1 is LNHDA, CDR2 SQIVND, per germline (reference sequence). V lost 7 bases, J lost 2 bases, and 11 bases lay in between. CDR3 length equals 13 residues.

The chain has TRBV6-5 and TRBJ1-5; 7 nucleotides match TRBD1. Germline V gene sequence: CDR1 MNHEY, CDR2 SVGAGI. The V and J ends lost 6 bases and 7 bases, in that order; junction bases with no gene match: 6. The CDR3 extends over 13 amino acids. This CDR3 is CASSVTGSQPQHF. The CDR3 DNA follows: TGTGCCAGCAGCGTGACAGGGAGCCAGCCCCAGCATTTT.

This clone was seen only once. The chain combines TRBV27 with TRBJ1-2, with D hard to call. This CDR3 region has 13 residues. Trimming cost V 7 bases and J 4 bases, with 13 bases left between them. Germline CDR1 and CDR2: MNHEY and SMNVEV (reference sequence). CDR3 protein: CASTRATLYGYTF. CDR3 DNA: TGTGCCAGCACGAGGGCTACCCTCTATGGCTACACCTTC.

This clone was seen only once. J is TRBJ1-5 and V is TRBV2; a weak D match, TRBD1 (5 bases). With 7 bases removed from V and 1 base from J, the gap between germline ends came to 8 bases. CDR3 length equals 13 residues. CDR1 and CDR2 from the germline V gene are SNHLY and FYNNEI. The CDR3 spells CASNRGSNQPQHF. The CDR3 DNA follows: TGTGCCAGCAACCGGGGGAGCAATCAGCCCCAGCATTTT.

The J gene is TRBJ1-6, the V gene TRBV28; 7 bases agree with TRBD1. The trim removed 4 bases at V and 6 bases at J, leaving 12 bases unmatched. This CDR3 comprises 17 residues. Germline CDR1 is MDHEN and CDR2 is SYDVKM. This CDR3 is CASSSLTGTAINSPLHF. CDR3 DNA: TGTGCCAGCAGTTCCCTAACCGGGACAGCGATTAATTCACCCCTCCACTTT.

The chain carries TRBV28 and TRBJ1-2; unclear D gene. Trimming shortened V by 1 base and J by 4 bases, and 10 bases separated the two germline ends. Germline CDR1 is MDHEN and CDR2 is SYDVKM. The CDR3 sequence is 14 residues long. The CDR3 sequence is CASSLSGRVYGYTF. In nucleotides, the CDR3 is TGTGCCAGCAGTTTATCGGGGAGGGTCTATGGCTACACCTTC.

This clone was seen once. The chain recombines TRBV19 with TRBJ2-3; perhaps TRBD2 as D (6 bases). CDR1 is LNHDA and CDR2 is SQIVND in the germline V gene (reference sequence). V was pared by 7 bases and J by 6 bases, with 11 bases between. This CDR3 has 12 amino acids. CDR3: CASKRRGDTQYF. CDR3 sequence (DNA): TGTGCCAGTAAAAGGCGGGGTGATACGCAGTATTTT.

The rearrangement links TRBV4-2 to TRBJ2-2; D perhaps matches TRBD2 (5 bases). Trimming removed 0 bases at V and 8 bases at J, with 13 bases between. Looked up from germline, CDR1 is LGHNA and CDR2 is YNFKEQ. This CDR3 has 15 residues. The CDR3 nucleotides are TGTGCCAGCAGCCAAGAGACGGGGAGTTCGGGGGAGCTGTTTTTT. Its translation: CASSQETGSSGELFF.

The chain has TRBV1 and TRBJ2-7; no check of the table's D call, TRBD2, against the DNA was made. TRBV1 is marked as a pseudogene. The CDR3 spans 17 residues. CDR3 coding DNA: TGCACCAGCAGCGGGTCGGGCGGGAGTGTAATCTCCTACGAGCAGTACTTC. This encodes CTSSGSGGSVISYEQYF.

The chain is built from TRBV24-1 and TRBJ1-1, with a possible D match to TRBD1 (5 bases). CDR1 and CDR2 from the germline V gene are KGHDR and SFDVKD. The CDR3 contains 13 residues. V dropped 5 bases and J dropped 8 bases, with 14 bases sitting between them. Here the CDR3 DNA reads TGTGCCACCAGTGGTCCCCGGGACGCCGAAGCTTTCTTT. It is translated as CATSGPRDAEAFF.

The CDR3 loop is CASSDDSPTDTQYF. The CDR3 DNA is TGTGCCAGCAGTGACGACAGTCCCACAGATACGCAGTATTTT. This chain connects TRBV6-1 to TRBJ2-3; perhaps TRBD1 as D (5 bases). Trimming removed 3 bases at V and 2 bases at J, with 9 bases between. The CDR3 is 14 amino acids. Per germline, CDR1 MNHNS and CDR2 SASEGT.

This sequence joins TRBV14 and TRBJ2-7, with 8 bases aligning to TRBD1. The CDR3 spans 16 residues. The germline gives CDR1 SGHDN, CDR2 FVKESK. V trimming: 0 bases; J trimming: 3 bases; junction bases outside the gene matches: 7. CDR3 region: CASSQDRTGRGYEQYF. The CDR3 DNA is TGTGCCAGCAGCCAAGACCGGACAGGGAGAGGCTACGAGCAGTACTTC.

The V and J genes are TRBV10-3 and TRBJ2-1, with D possibly matching TRBD2 (5 bases). Trimming removed 10 bases from V and 6 bases from J, with 13 bases in between. This CDR3 comprises 12 residues. The germline gives CDR1 ENHRY, CDR2 SYGVKD. The CDR3 DNA reads TGTGCCACCTCGGGTGGGAGCAATGAGCAGTTCTTC. It encodes CATSGGSNEQFF.

This clone came up once. V gene TRBV7-3 combines with J gene TRBJ2-3; D is perhaps TRBD1 (5 bases). Trimming pared 5 bases from V and 2 bases from J, leaving 17 bases between. The CDR3 is 16 residues long. The germline CDR1 and CDR2 sequences are SGHTA and FQGTGA. This CDR3 is CASSLWGTTDTDTQYF. DNA of the CDR3: TGTGCCAGCAGCCTATGGGGCACTACCGACACAGATACGCAGTATTTT.

CDR3 nucleotides: TGTGCCAGCAGTTCTACTGGTTTAGCGCAGTATTTT. Encoded protein: CASSSTGLAQYF. V gene TRBV28 combines with J gene TRBJ2-3; unclear D gene. CDR1 is MDHEN and CDR2 is SYDVKM in the germline V gene. The CDR3 runs 12 residues. The V end was cut by 4 bases, the J end by 10 bases, with 12 bases between.

The gene calls are TRBV11-3 and TRBJ2-1, with 9 bases matching TRBD1. With V trimmed by 3 bases and J by 2 bases, 2 bases remained unmatched. The CDR3 runs 15 residues. Germline V gene lookup returns CDR1 SGHNT and CDR2 YENEEA. The CDR3 is CASSLGTGTYNEQFF. As DNA, the CDR3 is TGTGCCAGCAGCTTGGGGACAGGGACCTACAATGAGCAGTTCTTC.

The rearrangement uses TRBV30 and TRBJ2-7, with a possible D match to TRBD2 (6 bases). V was trimmed by 8 bases and J by 2 bases, leaving 16 bases between them. CDR3 length: 13 residues. Germline-derived CDR1 and CDR2 are GTSNPN and SVGIG (reference sequence). The CDR3 bases are TGTGCCGCCGCCCGGGACTCAGCCTACGAGCAGTACTTC. Its protein product is CAAARDSAYEQYF.

The chain couples TRBV28 to TRBJ1-5; no firm D call. Looked up from germline, CDR1 is MDHEN and CDR2 is SYDVKM. V lost 7 bases to trimming and J lost 1 base, with 14 bases between them. The CDR3 consists of 15 residues. In DNA, the CDR3 is TGTGCCAGCAAGTTTACGGTAGCAAGCAATCAGCCCCAGCATTTT. The encoded protein is CASKFTVASNQPQHF.

This chain joins TRBV27 and TRBJ2-5, with D possibly matching TRBD2 (6 bases). The germline V gene has CDR1 MNHEY and CDR2 SMNVEV (reference sequence). The CDR3 covers 15 residues. V lost 10 bases and J 5 bases, leaving 23 bases between the germline ends. CDR3 bases: TGTGCCACCAAAAGCGGGTACCCCTCGGCGGAGACCCAGTACTTC. Protein sequence: CATKSGYPSAETQYF.

This rearrangement joins TRBV2 to TRBJ2-2; D uncertain. Germline V gene lookup returns CDR1 SNHLY and CDR2 FYNNEI. V was pared by 2 bases and J by 0 bases, with 4 bases between. This CDR3 spans 14 amino acids. The CDR3 is CASSEWANTGELFF. Written as DNA, the CDR3 is TGTGCCAGCAGTGAATGGGCGAACACCGGGGAGCTGTTTTTT.

This chain links TRBV27 with TRBJ1-2, with D possibly matching TRBD1 (5 bases). The V gene's germline CDR1 is MNHEY and CDR2 SMNVEV (reference sequence). V lost 5 bases to trimming and J lost 8 bases, with 15 bases between them. CDR3 length: 13 amino acids. Written as DNA, the CDR3 is TGTGCCAGCAGTCCATGGGGGGTCTTGGGCTACACCTTC. Its translation: CASSPWGVLGYTF.

The chain is built from TRBV20-1 and TRBJ2-1; TRBD2 is a possible D gene (6 bases). Per the germline V gene, CDR1 is DFQATT and CDR2 is SNEGSKA (reference sequence). Deletions cut 3 bases from V and 8 bases from J, with 8 bases between. The CDR3 is 11 amino acids. CDR3 nucleotide sequence: TGCAGTGCTAGGCGGGAATATGAGCAGTTCTTC. This gives the protein CSARREYEQFF.

J is TRBJ2-7 and V is TRBV9; no definite D call. V lost 3 bases and J lost 3, with 10 bases in between. Per the germline V gene, CDR1 is SGDLS and CDR2 is YYNGEE. The CDR3 length is 13 residues. CDR3 DNA sequence: TGTGCCAGCAGCGATTGGAGAAGCTACGAGCAGTACTTC. Amino acid sequence: CASSDWRSYEQYF. Together with reference TRBV9 and TRBJ2-7, the CDR3 gives the full variable domain: DSGVTQTPKHLITATGQRVTLRCSPRSGDLSVYWYQQSLDQGLQFLIQYYNGEERAKGNILERFSAQQFPDLHSELNLSSLELGDSALYFCASSDWRSYEQYFGPGTRLTVT.

Only one count was recorded for this clone. The CDR3 coding sequence is TGTGCCAGCACCCTCGGTCGGACAACTAATGAAAAACTGTTTTTT. Translating it yields CASTLGRTTNEKLFF. The J gene is TRBJ1-4, the V gene TRBV11-2; D remains unclear. Trimming removed 7 bases at V and 0 bases at J, with 12 bases between. There are 15 residues in the CDR3. Germline V gene sequence: CDR1 SGHAT, CDR2 FQNNGV.

This sequence joins TRBV6-2 or TRBV6-3 and TRBJ2-5, with 7 nucleotides matching TRBD2. Trimming at V came to 2 bases and at J to 1 base, leaving 7 bases not matched to a gene. Germline loops: CDR1 MNHEY, CDR2 SVGEGT. CDR3 length equals 16 residues. CDR3 DNA: TGTGCCAGCAGTTACGGCGGGGGAGGGATCCAAGAGACCCAGTACTTC. Its protein product is CASSYGGGGIQETQYF.

CDR3 residues: CASSSGVNEQFF. The CDR3 DNA reads TGTGCCAGCAGCTCCGGAGTAAATGAGCAGTTCTTC. The genes are TRBV7-9 and TRBJ2-1; no reliable D call. Germline V lookup: CDR1 SEHNR, CDR2 FQNEAQ (reference sequence). Trimming removed 4 bases at V and 7 bases at J, with 8 bases between. This CDR3 region has 12 residues.

The V and J genes are TRBV27 and TRBJ1-1; the D gene is possibly TRBD1 (6 bases). CDR3 size: 15 residues. Trimming took 1 base from V and 3 from J, leaving 12 bases between them. CDR1 and CDR2 (germline): MNHEY, SMNVEV (reference sequence). CDR3 residues: CASSLYGGADTEAFF. The CDR3 DNA is TGTGCCAGCAGTTTATACGGGGGCGCGGACACTGAAGCTTTCTTT.